The TCR beta chain described here comes from a study of T cells in narcolepsy. General study findings and limits: HCRT-specific and TRIB2-specific autoreactive clonotypes appeared among same-patient CSF and blood CD4+ clonotypes. Autoreactive clone sequences were missing from some blood memory CD4+ repertoires. Blood of same and different patients, but not healthy controls, reportedly held recurring autoreactive clonotypes.

Germline-derived CDR1 and CDR2 are LGHNT and FRNRAP. With 9 bases clipped from V and 3 bases from J, the junction kept 7 bases outside the gene matches. This CDR3 comprises 14 residues. This clone was found a few times. Its antigen is currently unknown. TCRdb keeps only in-frame clones here, not all; method: immunoSEQ multiplex PCR. Among tens of thousands of clones listed, roughly four fifths were seen once. Sequences were obtained from CD45RA- memory CD4+ T cells from PBMCs. The sequence was obtained from a human donor with narcolepsy. The chain carries TRBV12-5 and TRBJ1-3; 8 nucleotides line up with TRBD1. The CDR3 loop reads CARLQGAFGNTIYF. CDR3 DNA sequence: TGTGCTAGATTGCAGGGGGCTTTTGGAAACACCATATATTTT.